This T cell receptor beta chain was sequenced during a study of CD8+ T cells in alopecia areata. Sequencing used cDNA as its template, made by extracting RNA and reverse transcribing it. The repertoire was sequenced with immunoSEQ multiplex PCR; TCRdb's copy has only in-frame clones and lacks some. The data show around 100,000 clones, with 70% to 85% seen just once and 15% to 20% held by the top ten. Treatment indicated: oral pan-JAK inhibitor, 5-10 mg twice daily. For this clone: At one of its ends the junction is not consistent with the germline gene, which may arise from a read error.

In germline, CDR1 is SGHAT, CDR2 FQNNGV. The CDR3 covers 17 residues. The chain is built from TRBV11-2 and TRBJ2-3; 7 bases agree with TRBD2. The sample here was CD8+ T cells sorted from blood, taken around week 44, from a patient treated with tofacitinib. This TCR came from a human donor with alopecia areata. CDR3: CASSLEIGRGKRDTQYF. CDR3 coding DNA: TGTGCCAGCAGCCTAGAAATTGGGCGGGGGAAGCGAGATACGCAGTATTTT.